These T cell receptor beta chains were read from a single sample in a study of brain T cells in children with intractable seizures. Profiled with immunoSEQ multiplex PCR; TCRdb holds only in-frame clones, not every one. Among about 64,000 clones listed, roughly 95% were seen once. This sample comprised peripheral blood, obtained at surgery. These receptor sequences come from a boy under two years old with focal cortical dysplasia and intractable seizures. Each CDR3 is given with its conserved first and last residue. Fields, in order: CDR3 DNA, CDR3 protein, D gene, J gene, CDR3 length, clone size, V gene. A D gene is named only where the DNA matches it firmly. Clone sizes are given selectively: once, few, many, or a class where the clone is expanded.

TGTGCCAGCAGTAAACTTCAGGGGGCAGGTCAGCCCCAGCATTTT,CASSKLQGAGQPQHF,TRBD1,TRBJ1-5,15,NA,TRBV6-2/TRBV6-3
TGTGCCAGCAGCAACGGACAGGGGGCTAATGGCTACACCTTC,CASSNGQGANGYTF,TRBD1,TRBJ1-2,14,NA,TRBV6-5
TGTGCCAGCAGTCCAGGGTGGGGGAACACTGAAGCTTTCTTT,CASSPGWGNTEAFF,NA,TRBJ1-1,14,NA,TRBV6-4
TGTGCCAGCAGTGAAATTGAGGCCGAGAACACCGGGGAGCTGTTTTTT,CASSEIEAENTGELFF,NA,TRBJ2-2,16,NA,TRBV2
TGTGCCAGTAGTATAGTCGGGGGCACTGAAGCTTTCTTT,CASSIVGGTEAFF,NA,TRBJ1-1,13,NA,TRBV19
TGCGCCAGCAGCCTAGAGCTAGCGGGGGGGAACACCGGGGAGCTGTTTTTT,CASSLELAGGNTGELFF,TRBD2,TRBJ2-2,17,NA,TRBV4-1
TGTGCCAGCAGCGAGGGACAGGGTGGTAGTGATGAGCAGTTCTTC,CASSEGQGGSDEQFF,TRBD1,TRBJ2-1,15,NA,TRBV2
TGTGCCAGCAGCGGACTAGCGGGAGTGTCCACAGATACGCAGTATTTT,CASSGLAGVSTDTQYF,TRBD2,TRBJ2-3,16,NA,TRBV7-9
TGTGCCAGCTCACCATGGCCCAACACCATATATTTT,CASSPWPNTIYF,NA,TRBJ1-3,12,NA,TRBV18
TGCGCCAGCAGCTTGGACCCAGGGGAATCCTACGAGCAGTACTTC,CASSLDPGESYEQYF,NA,TRBJ2-7,15,NA,TRBV5-1
TGTGCCAGTAGTATCAGCTTAACTGGGGCCAACGTCCTGACTTTC,CASSISLTGANVLTF,NA,TRBJ2-6,15,NA,TRBV19
TGCGCCAGCAGACCTAGGGCTTGGGGTCAGCCCCAGCATTTT,CASRPRAWGQPQHF,NA,TRBJ1-5,14,NA,TRBV5-1
TGCGCCAGCAGCCACGGCTTAGGCGGGGGGGCATTTGAGCAGTTCTTC,CASSHGLGGGAFEQFF,TRBD2,TRBJ2-1,16,NA,TRBV5-1
TGTGCCAGCAGCTTGACAGGCAACACTGAAGCTTTCTTT,CASSLTGNTEAFF,NA,TRBJ1-1,13,NA,TRBV6-6
TGTGCCAGCAGCCTAAGGGGAAGCACAGATACGCAGTATTTT,CASSLRGSTDTQYF,NA,TRBJ2-3,14,NA,TRBV3-1/TRBV3-2
TGCGCCAGCAGCCCAGGCACAGGGGGCTACGAGCAGTACTTC,CASSPGTGGYEQYF,TRBD1,TRBJ2-7,14,NA,TRBV4-3
TGTGCCAGCAGCTTAGGAGGGGGCCGGGCTAATGAAAAACTGTTTTTT,CASSLGGGRANEKLFF,TRBD1,TRBJ1-4,16,once,TRBV7-9
TGTGCCAGCAGCTTGGGACTAGCGGGGGGAAACTACGAGCAGTACTTC,CASSLGLAGGNYEQYF,TRBD2,TRBJ2-7,16,NA,TRBV5-8
TGTGCCAGCAGCCAAGACACAGATACGCAGTATTTT,CASSQDTDTQYF,NA,TRBJ2-3,12,NA,TRBV14
TGTGCCAGCAGCCGTGGCGGACGGGAGGAGACCCAGTACTTC,CASSRGGREETQYF,NA,TRBJ2-5,14,NA,TRBV4-2